Sequencing of this TCR beta chain was carried out in a study of blood T cell repertoires in COVID-19 (dated by TCRdb to 2020 to 2022). As for the study more broadly: Samples covering the acute and convalescent phases of COVID-19 were provided by collaborators in the United States, Italy and Spain. The material from the prospective study consisted of cDNA or gDNA derived from T cells, B-cell-depleted T cells, or PBMCs. The dataset comprised deeply sampled blood TCRbeta repertoires from subjects exposed to, actively infected with, or recovered from COVID-19. The repertoires were released in a freely available public database meant as a resource for research on the immune response to SARS-CoV-2. Samples came from the ongoing ImmuneRACE study (first 160 participants) plus 1,254 subjects from 6 global collaborators. A de-identified subject ID, COVID-19 status, age in years and sex were almost always included in the sample metadata. Where available, HLA class I and class II types were taken from metadata supplied by the sample provider and were not determined by assay-based typing. On the study overall, not on this receptor specifically: The amount of clinical and demographic metadata varied by source and participant and was provided uncurated.

The immunoSEQ Assay, a bias-controlled multiplex PCR, was used to amplify TCRbeta CDR3 regions from genomic DNA. In the paper's pipeline: The number of nucleated cells in each sample was estimated by amplification of reference gene primers within the assay. To quantify the absolute abundance of each unique TCRbeta CDR3 rearrangement, sequence reads were collapsed and filtered. For each sample, productive Simpson clonality was calculated by taking the square root of Simpson's diversity index across productive rearrangements. Drawn from immuneACCESS, this table holds only the in-frame rearrangements with V and J called that TCRdb kept. Clones are partly lost; checked studies trace under half to an unresolved V gene and leave the rest unexplained. V and J calls and clone size are as listed in that table; D and trimming were resolved from the DNA. This sample holds a few hundred thousand clones; more than 75% were observed only once. 6.2% of the sample goes to the ten largest clones.

The CDR3 holds 14 amino acids from the cysteine to the phenylalanine. Kept here is only the CDR3 DNA, which spans 42 bases and is read in frame from base 1. From the germline V gene, CDR1 is SGHTA and CDR2 is FQGNSA. Trimming removed 3 bases from V and 5 bases from J; the gene matches leave 4 bases unexplained. With regard to this clone: Its antigen has not been determined. No qualities accompany the bases; no much larger clone lies one base away.

A second Seattle source provided samples from volunteer blood donors who had recovered from COVID-19. Collaborating institutions collected whole blood in K2EDTA tubes following their own protocols. For TCRbeta analysis, collaborators shipped samples in one of three forms: frozen whole blood, isolated PBMCs, or DNA extracted from either of those sample types. Sequenced input: peripheral blood. The chain is made from TRBV7-2 and TRBJ2-5; TRBD1 aligns with 9 central bases. The source is a man aged 55 to 70 who had recovered from COVID-19. The DNA sequence reads TGTGCCAGCAGCTTGGGGACAGGGTGGGAGACCCAGTACTTC. The encoded protein is CASSLGTGWETQYF.